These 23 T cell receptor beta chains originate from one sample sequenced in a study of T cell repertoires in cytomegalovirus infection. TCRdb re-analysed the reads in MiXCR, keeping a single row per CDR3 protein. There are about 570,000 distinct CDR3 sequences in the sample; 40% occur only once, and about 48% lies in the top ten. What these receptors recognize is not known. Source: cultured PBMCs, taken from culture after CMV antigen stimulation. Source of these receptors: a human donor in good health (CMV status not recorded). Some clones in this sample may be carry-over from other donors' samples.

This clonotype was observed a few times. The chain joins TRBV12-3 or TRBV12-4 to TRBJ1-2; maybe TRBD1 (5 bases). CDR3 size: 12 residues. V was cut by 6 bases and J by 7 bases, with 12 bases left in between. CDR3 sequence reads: CASRRGVGGYTF. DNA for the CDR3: TGTGCCAGCAGGCGAGGGGTCGGTGGCTACACCTTC.

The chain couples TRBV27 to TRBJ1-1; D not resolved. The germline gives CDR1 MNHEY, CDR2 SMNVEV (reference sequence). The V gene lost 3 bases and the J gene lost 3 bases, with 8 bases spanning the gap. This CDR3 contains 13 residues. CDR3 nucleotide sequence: TGTGCCAGCAGTTTTGTGCCGGACACTGAAGCTTTCTTT. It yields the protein CASSFVPDTEAFF.

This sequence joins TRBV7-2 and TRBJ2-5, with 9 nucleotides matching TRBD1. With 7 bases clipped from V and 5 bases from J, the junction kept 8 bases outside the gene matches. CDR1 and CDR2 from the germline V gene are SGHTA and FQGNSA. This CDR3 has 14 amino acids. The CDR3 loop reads CASTGTGLSETQYF. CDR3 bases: TGTGCCAGCACAGGGACAGGGTTGTCCGAGACCCAGTACTTC.

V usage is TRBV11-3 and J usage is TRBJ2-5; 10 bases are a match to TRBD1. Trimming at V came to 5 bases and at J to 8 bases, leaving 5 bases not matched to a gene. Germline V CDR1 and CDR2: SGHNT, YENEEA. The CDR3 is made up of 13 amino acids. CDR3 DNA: TGTGCCAGCAGCCCACGACAGGGGGCCACCCAGTACTTC. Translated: CASSPRQGATQYF.

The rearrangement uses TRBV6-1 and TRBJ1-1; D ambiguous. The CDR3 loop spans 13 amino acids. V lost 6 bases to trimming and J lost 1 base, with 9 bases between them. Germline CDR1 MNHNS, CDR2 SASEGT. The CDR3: CASSYTENTEAFF. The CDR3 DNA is TGTGCCAGCAGCTATACAGAGAACACTGAAGCTTTCTTT.

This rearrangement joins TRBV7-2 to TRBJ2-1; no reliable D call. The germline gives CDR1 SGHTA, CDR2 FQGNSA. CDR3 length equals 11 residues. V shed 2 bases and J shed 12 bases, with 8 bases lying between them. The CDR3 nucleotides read TGTGCCAGCAGCTTACACGACGGGCAGTTCTTC. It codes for CASSLHDGQFF.

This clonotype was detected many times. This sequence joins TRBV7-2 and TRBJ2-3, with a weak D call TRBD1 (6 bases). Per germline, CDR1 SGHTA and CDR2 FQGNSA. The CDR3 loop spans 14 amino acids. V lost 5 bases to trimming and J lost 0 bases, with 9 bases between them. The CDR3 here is CASSPGQSTDTQYF. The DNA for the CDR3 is TGTGCCAGCAGCCCCGGACAGAGCACAGATACGCAGTATTTT.

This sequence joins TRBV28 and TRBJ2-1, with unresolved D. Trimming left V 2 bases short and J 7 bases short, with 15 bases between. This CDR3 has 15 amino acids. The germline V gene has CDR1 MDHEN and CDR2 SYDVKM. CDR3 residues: CASSLGGSTWNEQFF. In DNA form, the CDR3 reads TGTGCCAGCAGTTTAGGTGGCTCAACTTGGAATGAGCAGTTCTTC.

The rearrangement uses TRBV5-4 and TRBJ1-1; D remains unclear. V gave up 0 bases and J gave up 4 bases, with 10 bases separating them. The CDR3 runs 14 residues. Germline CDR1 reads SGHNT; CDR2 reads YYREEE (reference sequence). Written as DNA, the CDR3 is TGTGCCAGCAGCTTGGATGGGGTTTCCACTGAAGCTTTCTTT. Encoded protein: CASSLDGVSTEAFF.

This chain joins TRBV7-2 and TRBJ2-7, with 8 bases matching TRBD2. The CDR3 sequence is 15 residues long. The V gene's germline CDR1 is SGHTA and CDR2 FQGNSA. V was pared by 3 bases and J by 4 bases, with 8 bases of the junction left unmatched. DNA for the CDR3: TGTGCCAGCAGCTTGGTCGCGGGGGGCTTGTACGAGCAGTACTTC. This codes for CASSLVAGGLYEQYF.

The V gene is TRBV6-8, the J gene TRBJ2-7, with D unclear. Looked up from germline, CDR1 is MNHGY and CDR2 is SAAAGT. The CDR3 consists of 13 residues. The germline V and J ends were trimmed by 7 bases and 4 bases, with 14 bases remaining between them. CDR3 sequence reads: CASKVGRGYEQYF. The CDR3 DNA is TGTGCCAGCAAGGTTGGTCGTGGGTACGAGCAGTACTTC.

CDR3 amino acids: CASSRGTLNTEAFF. The CDR3 bases are TGTGCCAGCAGCAGGGGCACCTTGAACACTGAAGCTTTCTTT. V is TRBV12-3 or TRBV12-4 and J is TRBJ1-1; maybe TRBD1 (6 bases). Trimming pared 6 bases from V and 0 bases from J, leaving 11 bases between. The CDR3 is 14 residues long.

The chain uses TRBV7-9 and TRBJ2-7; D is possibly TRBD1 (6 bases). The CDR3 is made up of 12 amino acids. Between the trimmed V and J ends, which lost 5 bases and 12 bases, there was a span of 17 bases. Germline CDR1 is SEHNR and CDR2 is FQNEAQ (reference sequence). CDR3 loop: CASSDLGTPPYF. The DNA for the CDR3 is TGTGCCAGCAGCGACCTCGGGACACCGCCGTACTTC.

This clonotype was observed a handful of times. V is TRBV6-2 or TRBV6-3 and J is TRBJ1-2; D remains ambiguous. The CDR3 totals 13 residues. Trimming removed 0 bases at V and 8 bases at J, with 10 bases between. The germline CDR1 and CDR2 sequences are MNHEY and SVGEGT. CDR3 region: CASSYSKSKGYTF. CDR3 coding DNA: TGTGCCAGCAGTTACTCGAAGAGCAAGGGCTACACCTTC.

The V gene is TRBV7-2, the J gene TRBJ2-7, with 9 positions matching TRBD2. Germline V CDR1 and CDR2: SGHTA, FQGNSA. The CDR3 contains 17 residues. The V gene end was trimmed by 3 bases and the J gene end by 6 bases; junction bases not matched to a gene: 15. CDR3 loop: CASSFISGSDPQSEQYF. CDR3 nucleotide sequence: TGTGCCAGCAGCTTCATTAGCGGGAGCGATCCCCAGTCCGAGCAGTACTTC. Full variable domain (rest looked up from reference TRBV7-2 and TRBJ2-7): GAGVSQSPSNKVTEKGKDVELRCDPISGHTALYWYRQSLGQGLEFLIYFQGNSAPDKSGLPSDRFSAERTGGSVSTLTIQRTQQEDSAVYLCASSFISGSDPQSEQYFGPGTRLTVT.

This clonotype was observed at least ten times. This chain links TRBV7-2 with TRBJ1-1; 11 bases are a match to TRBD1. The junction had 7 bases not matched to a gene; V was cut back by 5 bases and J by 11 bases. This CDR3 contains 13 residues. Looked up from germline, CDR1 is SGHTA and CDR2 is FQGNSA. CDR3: CASSLRTGGYAFF. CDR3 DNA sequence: TGTGCCAGCAGCCTCCGGACAGGGGGCTACGCTTTCTTT.

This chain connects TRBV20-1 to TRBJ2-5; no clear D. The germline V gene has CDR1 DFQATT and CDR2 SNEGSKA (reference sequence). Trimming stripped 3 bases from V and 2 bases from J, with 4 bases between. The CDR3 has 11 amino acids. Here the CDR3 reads CSASRQETQYF. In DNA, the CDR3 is TGCAGTGCTAGTCGTCAAGAGACCCAGTACTTC.

For the CDR3, the DNA is TGTGCCAGCTCGGCGTTGGGGGGGGTCAGCTCCTACGAGCAGTACTTC. This encodes CASSALGGVSSYEQYF. V is TRBV18 and J is TRBJ2-7, with TRBD2 identical over 7 bases. The germline V gene has CDR1 KGHSH and CDR2 LQKENI. With V trimmed by 6 bases and J by 0 bases, 11 bases remained unmatched. The CDR3 length is 16 residues. Based on the CDR3 plus reference TRBV18 and TRBJ2-7, the full variable domain is NAGVMQNPRHLVRRRGQEARLRCSPMKGHSHVYWYRQLPEEGLKFMVYLQKENIIDESGMPKERFSAEFPKEGPSILRIQQVVRGDSAAYFCASSALGGVSSYEQYFGPGTRLTVT.

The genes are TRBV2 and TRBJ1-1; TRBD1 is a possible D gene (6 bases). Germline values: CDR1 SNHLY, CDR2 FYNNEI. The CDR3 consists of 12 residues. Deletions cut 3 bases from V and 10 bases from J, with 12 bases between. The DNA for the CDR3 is TGTGCCAGCAGTGAGGCAGGGGTAGGAGCTTTCTTT. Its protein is CASSEAGVGAFF.

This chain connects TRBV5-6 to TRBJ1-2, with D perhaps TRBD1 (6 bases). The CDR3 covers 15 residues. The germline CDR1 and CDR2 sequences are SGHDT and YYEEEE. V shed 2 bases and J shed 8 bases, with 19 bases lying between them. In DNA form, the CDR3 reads TGTGCCAGCAGCTTTACGACAGGCCGCCGAGGAGGCTACACCTTC. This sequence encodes CASSFTTGRRGGYTF.

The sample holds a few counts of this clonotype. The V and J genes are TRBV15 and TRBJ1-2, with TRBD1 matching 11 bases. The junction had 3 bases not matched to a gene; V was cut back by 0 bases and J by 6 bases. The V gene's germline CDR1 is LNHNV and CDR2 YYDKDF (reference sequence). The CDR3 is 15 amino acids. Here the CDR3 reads CATSREGTGGNGYTF. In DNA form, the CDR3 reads TGTGCCACCAGCAGAGAGGGGACAGGGGGAAATGGCTACACCTTC.

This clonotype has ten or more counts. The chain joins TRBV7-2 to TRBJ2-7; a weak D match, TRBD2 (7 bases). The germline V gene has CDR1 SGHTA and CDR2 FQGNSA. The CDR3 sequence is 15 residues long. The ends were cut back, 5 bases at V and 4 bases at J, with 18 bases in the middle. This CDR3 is CASSARGGGDYEQYF. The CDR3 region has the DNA TGTGCCAGCAGCGCTAGGGGCGGGGGCGATTACGAGCAGTACTTC.

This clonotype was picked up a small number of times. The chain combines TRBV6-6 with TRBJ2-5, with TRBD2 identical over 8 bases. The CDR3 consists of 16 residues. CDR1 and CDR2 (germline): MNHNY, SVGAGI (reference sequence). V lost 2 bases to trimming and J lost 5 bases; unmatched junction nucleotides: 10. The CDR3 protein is CASSYPVGGEVETQYF. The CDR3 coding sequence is TGTGCCAGCAGTTACCCCGTCGGGGGGGAAGTGGAGACCCAGTACTTC.